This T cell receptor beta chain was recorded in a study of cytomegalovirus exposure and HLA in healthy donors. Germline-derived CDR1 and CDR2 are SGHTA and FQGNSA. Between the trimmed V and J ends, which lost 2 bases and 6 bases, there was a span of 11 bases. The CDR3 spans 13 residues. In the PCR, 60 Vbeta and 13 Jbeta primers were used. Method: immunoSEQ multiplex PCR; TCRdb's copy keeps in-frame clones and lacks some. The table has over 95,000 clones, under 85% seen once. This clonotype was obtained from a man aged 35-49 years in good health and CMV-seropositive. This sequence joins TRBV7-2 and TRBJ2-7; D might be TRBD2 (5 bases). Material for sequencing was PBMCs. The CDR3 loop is CASSLTRGGEQYF. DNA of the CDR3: TGTGCCAGCAGCTTAACACGAGGAGGCGAGCAGTACTTC.